The 29 T cell receptor beta chains below all came from one sample that was sequenced in a study of cytomegalovirus exposure and HLA in healthy donors. In the PCR, 60 Vbeta and 13 Jbeta primers were used. Profiled with immunoSEQ multiplex PCR; TCRdb holds only in-frame clones, not every one. This table holds approximately 82,000 clones, roughly a tenth found once. The specimen was PBMCs. These receptors were obtained from a man aged 55 to 70 in good health and CMV-seropositive.

The chain has TRBV4-1 and TRBJ1-3; 9 bases map to TRBD1. Trimming took 8 bases from V and 2 from J; bases not matched to a gene: 4. The CDR3 loop spans 14 amino acids. Germline CDR1 reads MGHRA; CDR2 reads YSYEKL. In DNA, the CDR3 is TGCGCCAGCTCGACAGGGGGAGCTGGAAACACCATATATTTT. The encoded protein is CASSTGGAGNTIYF.

The chain is built from TRBV6-5 and TRBJ2-3; D is unresolved. The CDR3 has 14 amino acids. V was pared by 6 bases and J by 8 bases, with 18 bases between. From germline, CDR1 is MNHEY and CDR2 SVGAGI. DNA for the CDR3: TGTGCCAGCAGCGACACTGGTTCACTCGGTACGCAGTATTTT. This codes for CASSDTGSLGTQYF.

This rearrangement joins TRBV19 to TRBJ1-1; D possibly corresponds to TRBD1 (5 bases). V was trimmed by 1 base and J by 4 bases, leaving 10 bases between them. The CDR3 has 14 residues. Germline CDR1 LNHDA, CDR2 SQIVND (reference sequence). The CDR3 region is CASSIGRAGTEAFF. The CDR3 coding sequence is TGTGCCAGTAGTATAGGCAGGGCCGGCACTGAAGCTTTCTTT.

The chain is built from TRBV7-8 and TRBJ2-5; the D is unclear. The CDR3 is made up of 13 amino acids. V was clipped by 2 bases and J by 5 bases, with 9 bases between them. From germline, CDR1 is SGHVS and CDR2 FQNEAQ. The DNA for the CDR3 is TGTGCCAGCAGCTTAAAAGTCCGGGAGACCCAGTACTTC. Protein product: CASSLKVRETQYF.

The chain carries TRBV15 and TRBJ1-6, with 9 bases lining up with TRBD1. Germline V gene data show CDR1 as LNHNV and CDR2 as YYDKDF (reference sequence). V lost 2 bases to trimming and J lost 0 bases; unmatched junction nucleotides: 17. CDR3 length: 22 residues. CDR3 bases: TGTGCCACCAGCAGACCCCGGGGGGAGGGACAGGGCTCGAGCTCCTATAATTCACCCCTCCACTTT. Protein product: CATSRPRGEGQGSSSYNSPLHF. Combining the CDR3 with reference TRBV15 and TRBJ1-6 gives the whole variable domain DAMVIQNPRYQVTQFGKPVTLSCSQTLNHNVMYWYQQKSSQAPKLLFHYYDKDFNNEADTPDNFQSRRPNTSFCFLDIRSPGLGDTAMYLCATSRPRGEGQGSSSYNSPLHFGNGTRLTVT.

The chain couples TRBV7-3 to TRBJ2-2, with 12 bases fitting TRBD2. Germline lookup yields CDR1 SGHTA and CDR2 FQGTGA. The CDR3 has 15 amino acids. J gave up 5 bases and V 2 bases, and 0 bases lay outside the gene matches. CDR3 sequence (DNA): TGTGCCAGCAGCTTAGGACTAGCGGGGACCGGGGAGCTGTTTTTT. Its translation: CASSLGLAGTGELFF.

This clone was seen a few times. The chain has TRBV19 and TRBJ1-3; D unclear. V was pared by 7 bases and J by 4 bases, with 20 bases between. The CDR3 is 16 amino acids. Germline lookup yields CDR1 LNHDA and CDR2 SQIVND (reference sequence). The CDR3 coding sequence is TGTGCCAGTACCGTATTTGAGGCCCGAGGAGGAAACACCATATATTTT. This sequence encodes CASTVFEARGGNTIYF.

V is TRBV6-5 and J is TRBJ2-7; TRBD1 matches at 7 bases. Germline V CDR1 and CDR2: MNHEY, SVGAGI. Unmatched junction bases numbered 4, after V lost 2 bases and J lost 0 bases. The CDR3 is 15 residues long. The CDR3 here is CASSYGQAASYEQYV. In DNA form, the CDR3 reads TGTGCCAGCAGTTACGGACAGGCCGCCTCCTACGAGCAGTACGTC.

This chain joins TRBV13 and TRBJ1-1; 9 nucleotides match TRBD1. The CDR3 sequence is 16 residues long. Germline-derived CDR1 and CDR2 are PRHDT and FYEKMQ (reference sequence). Trimming cost V 3 bases and J 1 base; bases outside gene matches: 6. CDR3 region: CASSLGQGLGNTEAFF. In DNA form, the CDR3 reads TGTGCCAGCAGCTTGGGACAGGGTTTGGGGAACACTGAAGCTTTCTTT.

CDR3 protein: CASSQGQGVYEQYV. The CDR3 DNA is TGCGCCAGCAGCCAGGGACAGGGGGTTTACGAGCAGTACGTC. This chain joins TRBV5-1 and TRBJ2-7; 11 bases line up with TRBD1. This CDR3 has 14 residues. V shed 4 bases, J shed 4 bases, and the junction held 4 bases outside the gene matches. CDR1 SGHRS and CDR2 YFSETQ come from the germline V gene.

This clone was seen only a few times. The chain uses TRBV4-1 and TRBJ1-2, with 12 bases aligning to TRBD1. With V trimmed by 0 bases and J by 6 bases, 8 bases remained unmatched. The germline V gene has CDR1 MGHRA and CDR2 YSYEKL. The CDR3 covers 17 residues. The CDR3, as DNA: TGCGCCAGCAGCCAAGACGGGACAGGGGGCGGATTGGATGGCTACACCTTC. Its translation: CASSQDGTGGGLDGYTF.

This clone occurred a few times. The chain employs TRBV7-2 and TRBJ2-1; the D gene is possibly TRBD2 (5 bases). From germline, CDR1 is SGHTA and CDR2 FQGNSA. The CDR3 runs 15 residues. Trimming removed 5 bases from V and 3 bases from J, with 14 bases in between. This CDR3 reads CASSTLAGSYNEQFF. In DNA form, the CDR3 reads TGTGCCAGCAGCACCCTAGCAGGAAGCTACAATGAGCAGTTCTTC.

The rearrangement uses TRBV6-1 and TRBJ2-5; perhaps TRBD2 as D (7 bases). The V end lost 5 bases, the J end lost 4 bases, and 17 bases lay between the germline ends. The CDR3 is 15 amino acids. Germline lookup yields CDR1 MNHNS and CDR2 SASEGT. The CDR3 coding sequence is TGTGCCAGCAGTTCCCCGGGGAGGGGGGGAGAGACCCAGTACTTC. It specifies CASSSPGRGGETQYF.

The chain joins TRBV5-1 to TRBJ2-3; D is perhaps TRBD2 (5 bases). Between the trimmed V and J ends, which lost 2 bases and 5 bases, there was a span of 12 bases. Per the germline V gene, CDR1 is SGHRS and CDR2 is YFSETQ. The CDR3 length is 14 residues. The CDR3 region has the DNA TGCGCCAGCAGCTTCGGACTTGCCCTAGATACGCAGTATTTT. Translation: CASSFGLALDTQYF.

A few counts support this clone. The V and J genes are TRBV7-9 and TRBJ1-5; the match to TRBD1 covers 7 bases. Germline loops: CDR1 SEHNR, CDR2 FQNEAQ (reference sequence). The CDR3 covers 13 residues. Losses at the gene ends were 11 bases for V and 7 bases for J; bases not matched to a gene: 11. The CDR3 nucleotides read TGTGCCGGACAACAGGGGACCGCCCAGCCCCAGCATTTT. It codes for CAGQQGTAQPQHF.

This clone was observed a few times. The chain has TRBV5-1 and TRBJ2-1; 11 positions match TRBD2. CDR3 length equals 17 residues. J was trimmed by 7 bases and V by 4 bases; bases with no gene match: 13. Germline values: CDR1 SGHRS, CDR2 YFSETQ. CDR3 nucleotide sequence: TGCGCCAGCAGCCCCACCTCTAGCGGGGGGCCTAAAAATGAGCAGTTCTTC. Residues: CASSPTSSGGPKNEQFF.

This clone was detected a few times. The chain recombines TRBV19 with TRBJ1-5, with TRBD1 matching 8 bases. The V gene end was trimmed by 5 bases and the J gene end by 0 bases; junction bases not matched to a gene: 9. From germline, CDR1 is LNHDA and CDR2 SQIVND (reference sequence). The CDR3 is 17 amino acids. CDR3 amino acids: CASSPARDRPSNQPQHF. The DNA for the CDR3 is TGTGCCAGTAGTCCGGCTAGGGACAGGCCTAGCAATCAGCCCCAGCATTTT.

The chain is built from TRBV6-5 and TRBJ1-5; D remains ambiguous. Germline V gene data show CDR1 as MNHEY and CDR2 as SVGAGI. Trimming took 7 bases from V and 3 from J, leaving 16 bases between them. This CDR3 region has 15 residues. This CDR3 reads CASKLGLGNNQPQHF. Here the CDR3 DNA reads TGTGCCAGCAAACTAGGGTTGGGAAACAATCAGCCCCAGCATTTT.

The chain has TRBV28 and TRBJ1-5; D is uncertain. The CDR3 has 17 residues. The V end lost 3 bases, the J end lost 3 bases, and 18 bases lay between the germline ends. The germline V gene has CDR1 MDHEN and CDR2 SYDVKM. Here the CDR3 reads CASSFSRGFGSNQPQHF. The CDR3, as DNA: TGTGCCAGCAGTTTCTCCCGGGGTTTCGGTTCCAATCAGCCCCAGCATTTT.

This clone was counted between two and nine times. The gene calls are TRBV11-2 and TRBJ2-7, with D maybe TRBD2 (6 bases). The germline V gene encodes CDR1 SGHAT and CDR2 FQNNGV. Trimming stripped 6 bases from V and 0 bases from J, with 12 bases between. The CDR3 has 14 amino acids. In DNA, the CDR3 is TGTGCCAGCAGTCCGGGACTTAGCTCCTACGAGCAGTACGTC. It specifies CASSPGLSSYEQYV.

This clone has more than one count but fewer than ten. This chain connects TRBV5-1 to TRBJ1-1, with TRBD1 as a possible D gene (6 bases). Trimming stripped 4 bases from V and 8 bases from J, with 15 bases between. Germline CDR1 SGHRS, CDR2 YFSETQ. There are 13 residues in the CDR3. CDR3 residues: CASSMQTGTEAFF. The CDR3 region has the DNA TGCGCCAGCAGCATGCAGACAGGTACGGAAGCTTTCTTT.

This chain joins TRBV7-2 and TRBJ1-4, with TRBD1 matching 8 bases. The CDR3 sequence is 15 residues long. In germline, CDR1 is SGHTA, CDR2 FQGNSA. The J segment lost 6 bases and the V segment lost 3 bases, leaving 6 bases of the junction unmatched. In DNA form, the CDR3 reads TGTGCCAGCAGCTTCGTCAGGGGGCGAGATGAAAAACTGTTTTTT. Its translation: CASSFVRGRDEKLFF.

The chain has TRBV14 and TRBJ1-3; D gene ambiguous. The CDR3 is made up of 15 amino acids. Germline values: CDR1 SGHDN, CDR2 FVKESK. This CDR3 is CAPADGSSGGNTIYF. CDR3 bases: TGTGCTCCAGCAGATGGAAGTTCGGGAGGAAACACCATATATTTT.

As to this clone: Because the CDR3 is missing its conserved closing phenylalanine or tryptophan, this is likely a read error. J is TRBJ2-2 and V is TRBV6-1; D is unresolved. This CDR3 is built from 12 residues. Germline V lookup: CDR1 MNHNS, CDR2 SASEGT. The V end lost 9 bases, the J end lost 4 bases, and 9 bases lay between the germline ends. The CDR3: CARLTFTGELFV. The CDR3 bases are TGTGCCAGACTGACCTTCACCGGGGAGCTGTTTGTT.

This clone has just a few counts. The CDR3 sequence is CASKEGQNYGYTF. The CDR3 region has the DNA TGTGCCAGCAAAGAGGGACAAAACTATGGCTACACCTTC. The rearrangement links TRBV2 to TRBJ1-2, with D maybe TRBD1 (6 bases). The ends were cut back, 7 bases at V and 2 bases at J, with 11 bases in the middle. The CDR3 sequence is 13 residues long. In germline, CDR1 is SNHLY, CDR2 FYNNEI.

This clone was seen only a few times. The chain is built from TRBV25-1 and TRBJ2-2, with 8 bases matching TRBD1. The trim removed 3 bases at V and 7 bases at J, leaving 7 bases unmatched. Germline-derived CDR1 and CDR2 are MGHDK and SYGVNS. The CDR3 spans 15 residues. The CDR3 nucleotides read TGTGCCAGCAGTGATACCGGGACAGGCCGCGGGGAGCTGTTTTTT. Residues: CASSDTGTGRGELFF.

The chain has TRBV20-1 and TRBJ1-2; D not certain. CDR3 size: 10 residues. V lost 6 bases and J lost 8, with 10 bases in between. From germline, CDR1 is DFQATT and CDR2 SNEGSKA (reference sequence). The CDR3 protein is CSARGRGYTF. The CDR3 bases are TGCAGTGCCCGAGGGAGGGGCTACACCTTC.

The CDR3 loop reads CAIAPRTGERNYGYTF. The CDR3 nucleotides are TGTGCCATCGCACCCAGAACAGGGGAGAGAAACTATGGCTACACCTTC. V is TRBV28 and J is TRBJ1-2; TRBD1 matches 7 bases. Trimming took 10 bases from V and 2 from J; bases not matched to a gene: 16. The germline V gene encodes CDR1 MDHEN and CDR2 SYDVKM. This CDR3 spans 16 amino acids.

V gene TRBV5-1 combines with J gene TRBJ2-1; TRBD2 matches 7 bases. CDR1 and CDR2 (germline): SGHRS, YFSETQ. This CDR3 comprises 15 residues. V shed 0 bases, J shed 5 bases, and the junction held 5 bases outside the gene matches. CDR3 loop: CASSLGLAVHNEQFF. The CDR3 DNA reads TGCGCCAGCAGCTTGGGGCTAGCGGTTCACAATGAGCAGTTCTTC.